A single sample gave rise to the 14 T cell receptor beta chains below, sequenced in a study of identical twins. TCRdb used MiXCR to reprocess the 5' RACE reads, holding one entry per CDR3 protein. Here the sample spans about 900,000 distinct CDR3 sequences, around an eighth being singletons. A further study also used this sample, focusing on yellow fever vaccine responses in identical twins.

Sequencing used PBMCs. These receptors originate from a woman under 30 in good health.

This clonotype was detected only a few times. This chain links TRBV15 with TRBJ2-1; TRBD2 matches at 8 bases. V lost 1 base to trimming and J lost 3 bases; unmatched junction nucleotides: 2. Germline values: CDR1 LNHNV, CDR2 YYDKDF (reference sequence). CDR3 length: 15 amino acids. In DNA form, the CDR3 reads TGTGCCACCAGCAGAGCGGGAGGGCTCTACAATGAGCAGTTCTTC. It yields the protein CATSRAGGLYNEQFF.

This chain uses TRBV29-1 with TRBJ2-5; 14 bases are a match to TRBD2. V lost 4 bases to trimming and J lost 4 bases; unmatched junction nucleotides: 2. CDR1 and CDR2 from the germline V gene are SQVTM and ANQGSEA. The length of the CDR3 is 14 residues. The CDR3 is CSVAGLAGVETQYF. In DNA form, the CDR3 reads TGCAGCGTTGCGGGACTAGCGGGAGTAGAGACCCAGTACTTC.

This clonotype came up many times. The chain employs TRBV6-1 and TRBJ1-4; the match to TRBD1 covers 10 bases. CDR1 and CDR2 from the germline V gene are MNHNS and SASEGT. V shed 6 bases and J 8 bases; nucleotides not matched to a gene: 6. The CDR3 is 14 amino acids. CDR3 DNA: TGTGCCAGCAGCCGGGACAGGGGTGGAGAAAAACTGTTTTTT. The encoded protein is CASSRDRGGEKLFF.

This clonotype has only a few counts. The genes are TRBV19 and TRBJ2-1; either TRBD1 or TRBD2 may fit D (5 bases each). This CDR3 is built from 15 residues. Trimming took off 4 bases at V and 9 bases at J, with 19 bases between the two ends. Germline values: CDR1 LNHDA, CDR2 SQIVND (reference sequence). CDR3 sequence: CASSRGIESMGEQFF. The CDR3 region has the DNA TGTGCCAGTAGTAGGGGGATCGAAAGTATGGGTGAGCAGTTCTTC.

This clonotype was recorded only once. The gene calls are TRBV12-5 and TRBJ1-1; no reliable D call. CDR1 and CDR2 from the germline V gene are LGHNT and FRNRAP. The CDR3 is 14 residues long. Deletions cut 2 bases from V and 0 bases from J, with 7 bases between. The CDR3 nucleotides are TGTGCTAGTGGTTTGATTAACCTGAACACTGAAGCTTTCTTT. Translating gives CASGLINLNTEAFF.

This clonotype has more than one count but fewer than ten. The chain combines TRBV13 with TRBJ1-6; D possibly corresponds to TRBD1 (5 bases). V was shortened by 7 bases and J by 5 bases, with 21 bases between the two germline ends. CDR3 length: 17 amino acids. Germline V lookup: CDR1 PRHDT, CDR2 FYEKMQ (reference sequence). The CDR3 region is CASTDGYSGRNNSPLHF. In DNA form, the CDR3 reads TGTGCCAGCACCGATGGTTATTCAGGGAGGAATAATTCACCCCTCCACTTT.

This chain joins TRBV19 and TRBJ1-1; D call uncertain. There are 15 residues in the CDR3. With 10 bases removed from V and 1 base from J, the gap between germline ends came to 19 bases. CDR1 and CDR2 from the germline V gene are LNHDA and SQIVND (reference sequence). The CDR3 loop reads CATASYTGRNTEAFF. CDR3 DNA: TGTGCCACTGCAAGCTATACGGGTAGGAACACTGAAGCTTTCTTT.

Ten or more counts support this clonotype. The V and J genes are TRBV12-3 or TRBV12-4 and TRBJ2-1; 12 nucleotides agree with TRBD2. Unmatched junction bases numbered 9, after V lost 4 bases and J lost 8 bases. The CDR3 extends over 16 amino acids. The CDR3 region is CASSSGSSGRADEQFF. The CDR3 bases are TGTGCCAGCAGTTCCGGGTCTAGCGGGAGGGCGGATGAGCAGTTCTTC.

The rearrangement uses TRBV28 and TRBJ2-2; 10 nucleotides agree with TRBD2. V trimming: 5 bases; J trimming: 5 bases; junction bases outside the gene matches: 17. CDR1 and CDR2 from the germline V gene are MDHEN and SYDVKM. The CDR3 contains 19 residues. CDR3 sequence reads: CASSKPGGLAGVRTGELFF. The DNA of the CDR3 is TGTGCCAGCAGTAAGCCAGGGGGTCTAGCGGGAGTAAGGACCGGGGAGCTGTTTTTT. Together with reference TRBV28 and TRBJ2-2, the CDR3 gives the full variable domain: DVKVTQSSRYLVKRTGEKVFLECVQDMDHENMFWYRQDPGLGLRLIYFSYDVKMKEKGDIPEGYSVSREKKERFSLILESASTNQTSMYLCASSKPGGLAGVRTGELFFGEGSRLTVL.

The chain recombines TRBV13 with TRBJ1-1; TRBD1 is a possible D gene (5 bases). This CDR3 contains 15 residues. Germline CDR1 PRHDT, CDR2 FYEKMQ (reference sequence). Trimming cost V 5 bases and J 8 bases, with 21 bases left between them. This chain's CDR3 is CASSTHPNQGPEAFF. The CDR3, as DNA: TGTGCCAGCAGCACCCATCCAAATCAGGGTCCCGAAGCTTTCTTT.

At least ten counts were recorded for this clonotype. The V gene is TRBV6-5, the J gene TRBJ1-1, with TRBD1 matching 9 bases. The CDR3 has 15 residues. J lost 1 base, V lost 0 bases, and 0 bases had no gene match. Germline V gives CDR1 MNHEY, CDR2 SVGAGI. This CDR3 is CASSYSDRGNTEAFF. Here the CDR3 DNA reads TGTGCCAGCAGTTACTCGGACAGGGGGAACACTGAAGCTTTCTTT.

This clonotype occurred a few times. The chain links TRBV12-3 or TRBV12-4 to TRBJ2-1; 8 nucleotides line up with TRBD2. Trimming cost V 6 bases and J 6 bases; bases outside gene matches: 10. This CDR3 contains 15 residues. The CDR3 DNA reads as TGTGCCAGCAGCCCAGGACTAGCCCCCCTCAATGAGCAGTTCTTC. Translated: CASSPGLAPLNEQFF.

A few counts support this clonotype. The CDR3 nucleotides are TGTGCCACCAGTGCACATCCTTACCGGGAGCTGTTTTTT. This codes for CATSAHPYRELFF. This chain uses TRBV24-1 with TRBJ2-2; D remains unclear. Germline values: CDR1 KGHDR, CDR2 SFDVKD. Trimming pared 5 bases from V and 9 bases from J, leaving 12 bases between. This CDR3 region has 13 residues.

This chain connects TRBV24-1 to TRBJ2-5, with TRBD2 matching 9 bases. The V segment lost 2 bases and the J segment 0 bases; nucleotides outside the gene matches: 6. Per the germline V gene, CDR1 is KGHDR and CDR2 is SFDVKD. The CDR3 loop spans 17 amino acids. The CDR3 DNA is TGTGCCACCAGTGATTGGGAGAGCGGGGGGTACCAAGAGACCCAGTACTTC. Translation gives CATSDWESGGYQETQYF.